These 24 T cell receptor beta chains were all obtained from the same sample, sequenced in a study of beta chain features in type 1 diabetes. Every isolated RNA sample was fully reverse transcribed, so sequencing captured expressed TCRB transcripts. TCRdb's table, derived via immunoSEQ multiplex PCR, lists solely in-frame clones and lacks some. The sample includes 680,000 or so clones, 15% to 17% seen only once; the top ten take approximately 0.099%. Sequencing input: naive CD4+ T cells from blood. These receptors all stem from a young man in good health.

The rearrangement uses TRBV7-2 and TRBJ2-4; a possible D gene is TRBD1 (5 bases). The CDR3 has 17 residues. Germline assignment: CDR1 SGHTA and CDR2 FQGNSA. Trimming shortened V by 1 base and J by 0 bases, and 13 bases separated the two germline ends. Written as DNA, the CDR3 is TGTGCCAGCAGCTTAGGAGGCAGGGCCCTAGCCAAAAACATTCAGTACTTC. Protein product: CASSLGGRALAKNIQYF.

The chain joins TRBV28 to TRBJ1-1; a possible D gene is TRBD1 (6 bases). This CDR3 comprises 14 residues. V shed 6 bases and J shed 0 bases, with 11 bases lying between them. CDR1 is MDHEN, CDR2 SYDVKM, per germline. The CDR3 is CASSGQRLNTEAFF. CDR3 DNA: TGTGCCAGCAGCGGACAGCGATTGAACACTGAAGCTTTCTTT.

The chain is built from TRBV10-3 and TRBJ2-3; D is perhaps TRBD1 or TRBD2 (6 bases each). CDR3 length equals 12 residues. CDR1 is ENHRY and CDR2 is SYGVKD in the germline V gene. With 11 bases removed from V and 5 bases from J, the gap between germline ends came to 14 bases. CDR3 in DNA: TGTGCCGTCTCCGGGGGCGGAGATACGCAGTATTTT. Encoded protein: CAVSGGGDTQYF.

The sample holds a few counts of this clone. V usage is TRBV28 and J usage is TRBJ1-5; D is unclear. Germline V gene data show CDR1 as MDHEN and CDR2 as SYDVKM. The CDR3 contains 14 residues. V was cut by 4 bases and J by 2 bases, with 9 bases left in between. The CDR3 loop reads CASSSRPGNQPQHF. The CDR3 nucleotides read TGTGCCAGCAGTTCGAGGCCAGGCAATCAGCCCCAGCATTTT.

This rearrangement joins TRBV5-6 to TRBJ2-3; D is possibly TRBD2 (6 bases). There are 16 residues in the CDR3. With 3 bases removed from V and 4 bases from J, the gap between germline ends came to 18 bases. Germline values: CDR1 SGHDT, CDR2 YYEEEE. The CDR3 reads CASSYRPPGVSDTQYF. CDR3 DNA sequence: TGTGCCAGCAGCTACCGCCCCCCGGGAGTGTCAGATACGCAGTATTTT.

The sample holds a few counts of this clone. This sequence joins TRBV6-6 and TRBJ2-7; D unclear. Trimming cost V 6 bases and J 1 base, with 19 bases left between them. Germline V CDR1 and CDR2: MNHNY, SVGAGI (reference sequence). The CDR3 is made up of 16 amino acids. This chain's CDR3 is CASSRRRTIESYEQYF. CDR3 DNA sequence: TGTGCCAGCAGCAGACGGAGAACTATCGAATCCTACGAGCAGTACTTC.

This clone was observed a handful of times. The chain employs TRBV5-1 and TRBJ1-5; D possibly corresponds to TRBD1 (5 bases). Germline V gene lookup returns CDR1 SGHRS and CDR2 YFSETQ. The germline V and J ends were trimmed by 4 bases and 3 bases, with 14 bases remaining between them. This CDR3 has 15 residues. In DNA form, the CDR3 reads TGCGCCAGCAGCCCGCGGGGCAGAGACAATCAGCCCCAGCATTTT. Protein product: CASSPRGRDNQPQHF.

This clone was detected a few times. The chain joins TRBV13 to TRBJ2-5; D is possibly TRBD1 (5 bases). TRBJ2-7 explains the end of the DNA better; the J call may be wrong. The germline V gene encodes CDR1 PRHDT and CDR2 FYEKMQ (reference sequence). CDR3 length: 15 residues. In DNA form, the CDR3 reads TGTGCCAGCAGCTTCGCGCAGGGAATCTCCTACGAGCAGTACTTC. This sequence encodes CASSFAQGISYEQYF.

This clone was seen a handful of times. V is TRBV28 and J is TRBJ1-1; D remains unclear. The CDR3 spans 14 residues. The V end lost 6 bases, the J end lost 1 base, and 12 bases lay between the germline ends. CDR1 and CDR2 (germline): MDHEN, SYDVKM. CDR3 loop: CASSYTDGNTEAFF. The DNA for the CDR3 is TGTGCCAGCAGCTATACTGACGGGAACACTGAAGCTTTCTTT.

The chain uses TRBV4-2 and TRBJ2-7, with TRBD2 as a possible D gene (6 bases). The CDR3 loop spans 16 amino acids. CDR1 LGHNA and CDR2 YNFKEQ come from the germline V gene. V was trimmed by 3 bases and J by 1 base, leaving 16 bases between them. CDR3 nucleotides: TGTGCCAGCAGCCATGGGACTCTCCTTACTTCCTACGAGCAGTACTTC. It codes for CASSHGTLLTSYEQYF.

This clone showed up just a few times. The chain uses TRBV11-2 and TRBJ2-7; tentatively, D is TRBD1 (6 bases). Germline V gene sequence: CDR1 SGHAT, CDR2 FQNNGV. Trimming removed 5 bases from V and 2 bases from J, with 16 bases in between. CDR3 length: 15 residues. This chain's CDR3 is CASSLQGHLTYEQYF. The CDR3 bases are TGTGCCAGCAGCCTGCAGGGGCATCTAACCTACGAGCAGTACTTC.

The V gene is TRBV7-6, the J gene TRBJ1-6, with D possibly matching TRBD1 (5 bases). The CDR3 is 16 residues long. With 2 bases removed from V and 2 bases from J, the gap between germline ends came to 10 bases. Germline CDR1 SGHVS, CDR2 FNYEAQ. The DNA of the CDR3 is TGTGCCAGCAGCTTACAGGGTACTGCCTATAATTCACCCCTCCACTTT. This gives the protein CASSLQGTAYNSPLHF.

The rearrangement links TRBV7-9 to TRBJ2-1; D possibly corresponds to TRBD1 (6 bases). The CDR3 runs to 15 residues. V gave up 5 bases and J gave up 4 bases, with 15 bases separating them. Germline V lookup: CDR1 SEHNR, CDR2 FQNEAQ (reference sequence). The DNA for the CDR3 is TGTGCCAGCAGCCACAGGGCCTTAAGGTACAATGAGCAGTTCTTC. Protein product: CASSHRALRYNEQFF.

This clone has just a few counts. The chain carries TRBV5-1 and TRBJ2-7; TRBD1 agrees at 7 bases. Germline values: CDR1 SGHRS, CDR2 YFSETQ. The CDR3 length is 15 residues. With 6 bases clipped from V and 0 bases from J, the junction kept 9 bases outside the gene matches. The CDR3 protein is CASNFNRGNSYEQYF. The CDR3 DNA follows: TGCGCCAGCAATTTCAACAGGGGAAACTCCTACGAGCAGTACTTC.

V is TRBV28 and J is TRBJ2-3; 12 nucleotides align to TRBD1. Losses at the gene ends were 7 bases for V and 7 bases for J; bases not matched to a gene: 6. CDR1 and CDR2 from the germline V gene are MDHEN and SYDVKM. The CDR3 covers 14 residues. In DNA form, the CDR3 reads TGTGCCAGCACCCTCCGGGACAGGGGGCATACGCAGTATTTT. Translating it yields CASTLRDRGHTQYF.

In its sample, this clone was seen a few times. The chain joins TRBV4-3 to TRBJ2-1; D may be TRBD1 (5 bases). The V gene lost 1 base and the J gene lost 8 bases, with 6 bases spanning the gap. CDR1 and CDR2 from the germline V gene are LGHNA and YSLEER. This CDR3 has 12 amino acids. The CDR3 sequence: CASSQAGYEQFF. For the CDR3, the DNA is TGCGCCAGCAGCCAAGCAGGGTATGAGCAGTTCTTC.

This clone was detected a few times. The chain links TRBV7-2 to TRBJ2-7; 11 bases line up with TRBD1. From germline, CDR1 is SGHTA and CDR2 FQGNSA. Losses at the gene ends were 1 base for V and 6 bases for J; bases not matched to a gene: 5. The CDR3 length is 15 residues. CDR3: CASSLEWTGGAEQYF. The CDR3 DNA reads TGTGCCAGCAGCTTAGAATGGACAGGGGGCGCCGAGCAGTACTTC.

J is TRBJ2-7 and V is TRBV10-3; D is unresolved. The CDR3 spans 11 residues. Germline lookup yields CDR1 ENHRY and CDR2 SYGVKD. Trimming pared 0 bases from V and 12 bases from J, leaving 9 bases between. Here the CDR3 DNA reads TGTGCCATCAGTGAGTCGACTCGGCGGTACTTC. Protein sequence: CAISESTRRYF.

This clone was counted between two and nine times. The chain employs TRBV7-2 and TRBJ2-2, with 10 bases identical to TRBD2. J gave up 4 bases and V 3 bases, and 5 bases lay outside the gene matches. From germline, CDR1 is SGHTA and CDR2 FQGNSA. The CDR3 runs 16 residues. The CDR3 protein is CASSFPPSGGTGELFF. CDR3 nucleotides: TGTGCCAGCAGCTTTCCCCCTAGCGGGGGCACCGGGGAGCTGTTTTTT.

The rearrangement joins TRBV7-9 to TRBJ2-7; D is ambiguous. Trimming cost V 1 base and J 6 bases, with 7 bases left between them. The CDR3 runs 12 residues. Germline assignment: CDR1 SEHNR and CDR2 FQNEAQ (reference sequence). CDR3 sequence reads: CASSLDNSEQYF. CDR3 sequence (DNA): TGTGCCAGCAGCTTAGACAATTCCGAGCAGTACTTC.

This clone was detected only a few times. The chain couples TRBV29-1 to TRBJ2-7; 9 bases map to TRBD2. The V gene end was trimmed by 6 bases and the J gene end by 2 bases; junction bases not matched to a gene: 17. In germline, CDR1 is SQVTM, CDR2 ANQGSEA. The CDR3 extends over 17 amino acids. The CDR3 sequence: CSVMIPPWTSVTYEQYF. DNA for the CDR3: TGCAGCGTCATGATTCCCCCGTGGACTAGCGTTACCTACGAGCAGTACTTC.

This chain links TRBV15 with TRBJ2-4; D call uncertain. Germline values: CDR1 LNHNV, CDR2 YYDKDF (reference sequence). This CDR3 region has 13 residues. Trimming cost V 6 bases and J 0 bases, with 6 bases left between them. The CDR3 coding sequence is TGTGCCACCAGTACCGCAGCCAAAAACATTCAGTACTTC. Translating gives CATSTAAKNIQYF.

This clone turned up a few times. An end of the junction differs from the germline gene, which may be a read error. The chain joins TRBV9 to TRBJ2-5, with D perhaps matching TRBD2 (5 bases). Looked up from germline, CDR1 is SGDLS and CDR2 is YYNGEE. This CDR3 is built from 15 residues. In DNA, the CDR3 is TGTGCCAGCAGCCAAGCCGGGAATTTCCGGGCACGCCTAGACTTC. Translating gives CASSQAGNFRARLDF.

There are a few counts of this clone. CDR3 protein: CAISGLAGNNEQFF. The CDR3 DNA reads as TGTGCCATCAGTGGACTAGCGGGCAACAATGAGCAGTTCTTC. This chain joins TRBV10-3 and TRBJ2-1; 10 bases agree with TRBD2. Germline lookup yields CDR1 ENHRY and CDR2 SYGVKD. V dropped 4 bases and J dropped 5; count of bases not matched to a gene: 2. The CDR3 has 14 amino acids.